This T cell receptor beta chain appears in the sequencing data of a study of identical twins. TCRdb itself ran the 5' RACE reads through MiXCR, one entry per CDR3 protein. This table has 410,000 or so distinct CDR3 sequences, about 18% appearing once. V lost 5 bases to trimming and J lost 5 bases; unmatched junction nucleotides: 8. Germline-derived CDR1 and CDR2 are MNHEY and SMNVEV (reference sequence). This CDR3 is built from 16 residues. This receptor was identified in a middle-aged man in good health. Material: naive T cells sorted from blood. The chain employs TRBV27 and TRBJ2-2, with 10 bases that match TRBD1. CDR3 sequence reads: CASSPSGQGKTGELFF. CDR3 DNA sequence: TGTGCCAGCAGTCCGTCGGGACAGGGGAAAACCGGGGAGCTGTTTTTT.